The table lists the clone carrying this T cell receptor (beta chain) with a few counts. The sample originates from a study of blood T cell repertoires in COVID-19. As for the study in general: T cells, B-cell-depleted T cells, or PBMCs supplied cDNA or gDNA.

The germline V gene encodes CDR1 LNHDA and CDR2 SQIVND (reference sequence). The CDR3 has 15 residues. The trim removed 2 bases at V and 2 bases at J, leaving 5 bases unmatched. Original analysis: Reference gene primer amplification in the assay estimated nucleated cell counts. The protocol was immunoSEQ multiplex PCR, while the TCRdb copy is restricted to in-frame clones and leaves out a portion. V and J calls and clone size are as listed in that table; D and trimming were resolved from the DNA. Of roughly 200,000 clones in the sample, approximately 86% were seen once. This TCR was sampled from a man in his fifties or sixties with acute or convalescent COVID-19. Sample: peripheral blood. The chain employs TRBV19 and TRBJ2-7, with TRBD1 matching 8 bases. The chain's CDR3 is CASSIQTGVAYEQYF. CDR3 DNA: TGTGCCAGTAGTATACAGACAGGGGTTGCCTACGAGCAGTACTTC.